What follows are 5 T cell receptor beta chains derived from one specimen sequenced in a study of cytotoxic CD8 clonotypes in ibrutinib-treated CLL. Libraries were prepared by immunoSEQ multiplex PCR; TCRdb keeps only in-frame clonotypes and omits some of them. The repertoire includes more than 300,000 clones, around four fifths of them detected once, and about 6.7% sits in the top ten. Specimen: PBMCs, collected before ibrutinib treatment. Receptors were obtained from a human donor with chronic lymphocytic leukemia.

This clone was recorded once. The chain has TRBV28 and TRBJ2-5, with 11 positions matching TRBD2. Germline V lookup: CDR1 MDHEN, CDR2 SYDVKM. The CDR3 covers 17 residues. Losses at the gene ends were 3 bases for V and 4 bases for J; bases not matched to a gene: 10. DNA of the CDR3: TGTGCCAGCAGTTTCCTAGCGGGAGGAAGTATCAGAGAGACCCAGTACTTC. It is translated as CASSFLAGGSIRETQYF.

The sample holds one count of this clone. This chain connects TRBV11-1 to TRBJ1-2; D is ambiguous. CDR1 SGHAT and CDR2 FQDESV come from the germline V gene (reference sequence). The germline V and J ends were trimmed by 5 bases and 8 bases, with 9 bases remaining between them. This CDR3 is 11 amino acids long. DNA of the CDR3: TGTGCCAGCAGCCCCGGGGTAGGCTACACCTTC. This sequence encodes CASSPGVGYTF.

This clone has a single count. This chain joins TRBV27 and TRBJ2-7; TRBD2 matches 12 bases. Germline V gene data show CDR1 as MNHEY and CDR2 as SMNVEV (reference sequence). J gave up 2 bases and V 0 bases, and 5 bases lay outside the gene matches. This CDR3 has 17 residues. The CDR3 nucleotides read TGTGCCAGCAGTTTATCTGGGACTAGCGGGTTCCCCTACGAGCAGTACTTC. This sequence encodes CASSLSGTSGFPYEQYF.

V and J are TRBV4-3 and TRBJ2-3; 10 positions match TRBD2. This CDR3 has 19 amino acids. Germline CDR1 and CDR2: LGHNA and YSLEER. With V trimmed by 1 base and J by 3 bases, 13 bases remained unmatched. CDR3 region: CASSQAVPGGLAATDTQYF. CDR3 bases: TGCGCCAGCAGCCAAGCGGTACCGGGCGGACTAGCGGCGACAGATACGCAGTATTTT.

This chain connects TRBV27 to TRBJ1-2, with 7 bases identical to TRBD1. J was trimmed by 4 bases and V by 3 bases; bases with no gene match: 11. The CDR3 has 16 residues. Germline lookup yields CDR1 MNHEY and CDR2 SMNVEV (reference sequence). The CDR3 DNA reads as TGTGCCAGCAGTTTCACCCCGACAGGGCGTCCCTATGGCTACACCTTC. The encoded protein is CASSFTPTGRPYGYTF.